This T cell receptor (beta chain) was captured in a study of cytomegalovirus exposure and HLA in healthy donors. Study outcomes and limitations: Within an earlier analysis, most TCR beta V segments proved productive either about 87% or about 30% of the time.

This clone has a single count. The target antigen is unknown. The primer mix had 60 Vbeta and 13 Jbeta primers. TCRdb's copy holds only in-frame clones and misses some; the assay was immunoSEQ multiplex PCR. The sample has about 140,000 clones, around 72% seen once. The sample comprised PBMCs. The sequence came from a man aged 35 to 55 in good health and CMV-seronegative.

DNA for the CDR3: TGTGCCAGCAGTTTACGCGGGGGCGGAGAGACCCAGTACTTC. It codes for CASSLRGGGETQYF. V is TRBV27 and J is TRBJ2-5; D is perhaps TRBD2 (7 bases). This CDR3 region has 14 residues. The germline V gene has CDR1 MNHEY and CDR2 SMNVEV (reference sequence). The germline V and J ends were trimmed by 2 bases and 4 bases, with 11 bases remaining between them.